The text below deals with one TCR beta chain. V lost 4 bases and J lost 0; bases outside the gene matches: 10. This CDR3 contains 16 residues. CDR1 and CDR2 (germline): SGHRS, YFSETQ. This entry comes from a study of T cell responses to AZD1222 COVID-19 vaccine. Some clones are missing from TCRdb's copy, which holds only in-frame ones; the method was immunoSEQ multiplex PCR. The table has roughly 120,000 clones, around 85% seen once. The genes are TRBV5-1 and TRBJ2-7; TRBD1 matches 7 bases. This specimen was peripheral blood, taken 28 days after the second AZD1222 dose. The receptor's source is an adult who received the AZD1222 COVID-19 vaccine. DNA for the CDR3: TGCGCCAGCAGCCCAGGGGACAGTAGACGCTCCTACGAGCAGTACTTC. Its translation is CASSPGDSRRSYEQYF.